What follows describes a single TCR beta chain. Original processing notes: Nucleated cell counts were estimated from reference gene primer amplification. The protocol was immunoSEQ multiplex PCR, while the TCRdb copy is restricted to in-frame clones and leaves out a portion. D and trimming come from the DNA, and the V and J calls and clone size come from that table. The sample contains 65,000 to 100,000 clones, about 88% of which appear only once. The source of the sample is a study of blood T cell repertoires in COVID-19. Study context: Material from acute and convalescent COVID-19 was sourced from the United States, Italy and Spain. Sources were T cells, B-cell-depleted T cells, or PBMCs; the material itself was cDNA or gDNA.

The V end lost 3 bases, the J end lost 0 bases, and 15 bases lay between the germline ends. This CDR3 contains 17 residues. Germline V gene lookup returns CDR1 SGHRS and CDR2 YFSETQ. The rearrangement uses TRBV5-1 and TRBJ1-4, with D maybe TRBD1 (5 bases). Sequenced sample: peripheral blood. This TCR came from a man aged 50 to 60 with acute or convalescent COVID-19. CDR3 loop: CASSSGGLGATNEKLFF. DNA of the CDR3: TGCGCCAGCAGCTCCGGGGGTCTGGGCGCAACTAATGAAAAACTGTTTTTT.